This TCR beta chain was retrieved from a study of control samples from healthy donors and cancer patients. CDR3 length: 16 residues. The germline CDR1 and CDR2 sequences are KGHSH and LQKENI. J gave up 3 bases and V 4 bases, and 7 bases lay outside the gene matches. Using immunoSEQ multiplex PCR, the repertoire was profiled, and TCRdb retains in-frame clones only, with some absent. The table shows over 150,000 clones, with around 94% occurring only once. Sequencing input: blood. This sequence joins TRBV18 and TRBJ2-1; 9 bases match TRBD2. This TCR was recovered from a woman aged 18-29 years in good health. The CDR3 sequence is CASSLRLAADYNEQFF. The CDR3, as DNA: TGTGCCAGCTCACTCCGACTAGCGGCGGACTACAATGAGCAGTTCTTC.